The text below deals with one T cell receptor beta chain. This sample is drawn from a study of blood T cell repertoires in COVID-19. Overall study: Acute and convalescent COVID-19 samples came from the United States, Italy and Spain. PBMCs, B-cell-depleted T cells, or T cells were the source of the cDNA or gDNA that made up the material.

Seattle researchers signed up patients amid active infection and tracked them longitudinally. Assay used: immunoSEQ multiplex PCR; TCRdb lists only in-frame clones, some missing. Of a few hundred thousand clones in the sample, roughly 90% were seen once. Losses at the gene ends were 0 bases for V and 6 bases for J; bases not matched to a gene: 9. The CDR3 is 16 amino acids. Germline CDR1 SGHTS, CDR2 YDEGEE. The receptor's source is a woman in her thirties with COVID-19, enrolled during active disease. The chain combines TRBV5-8 with TRBJ2-3; 8 positions match TRBD1. What was sequenced was peripheral blood. The CDR3 DNA sequence: TGTGCCAGCAGCTTGGAAGGAAGGACAGGGCTGGATACGCAGTATTTT. Protein sequence: CASSLEGRTGLDTQYF. Based on the CDR3 plus reference TRBV5-8 and TRBJ2-3, the full variable domain is EAGVTQSPTHLIKTRGQQATLRCSPISGHTSVYWYQQALGLGLQFLLWYDEGEERNRGNFPPRFSGRQFPNYSSELNVNALELEDSALYLCASSLEGRTGLDTQYFGPGTRLTVL.